The following is a T cell receptor beta chain sequence with its context. Trimming at V came to 3 bases and at J to 4 bases, leaving 5 bases not matched to a gene. This CDR3 contains 15 residues. In germline, CDR1 is SGDLS, CDR2 YYNGEE. This record comes from a study of blood T cell repertoires in COVID-19. Profiled with immunoSEQ multiplex PCR; TCRdb holds only in-frame clones, not every one. Of about 110,000 clones listed, around 83% were seen once; the top ten hold 2% to 2.5%. The V call is TRBV9, the J call TRBJ2-1, with 9 bases that match TRBD2. Sequencing was done on a sample of peripheral blood. This clonotype was sampled from a human donor in a cohort sampled during active COVID-19. The CDR3 nucleotides read TGTGCCAGCAGCGGAGCGGGAGGCGGTTACAATGAGCAGTTCTTC. Translating it yields CASSGAGGGYNEQFF.